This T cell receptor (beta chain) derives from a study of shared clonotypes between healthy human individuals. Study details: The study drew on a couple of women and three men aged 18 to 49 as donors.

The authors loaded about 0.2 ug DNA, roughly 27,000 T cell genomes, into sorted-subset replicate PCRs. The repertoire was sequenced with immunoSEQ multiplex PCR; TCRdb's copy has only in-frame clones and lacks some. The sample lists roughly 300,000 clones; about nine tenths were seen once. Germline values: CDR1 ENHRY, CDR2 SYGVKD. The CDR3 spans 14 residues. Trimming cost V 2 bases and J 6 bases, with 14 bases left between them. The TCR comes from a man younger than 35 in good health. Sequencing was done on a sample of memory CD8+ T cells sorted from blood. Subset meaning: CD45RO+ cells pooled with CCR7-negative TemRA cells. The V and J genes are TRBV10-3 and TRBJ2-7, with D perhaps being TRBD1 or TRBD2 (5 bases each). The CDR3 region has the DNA TGTGCCATCAGTGAGCCCGGGACCTTTCTCGAGCAGTACTTC. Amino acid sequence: CAISEPGTFLEQYF.